The present T cell receptor beta chain was sequenced within a study of CD8 T cells in cerebrospinal fluid in Alzheimer's disease. Background on the study: Plate-based nested PCR sequencing and droplet-based sequencing measured CSF T cell clonal expansion.

The CDR3 sequence is 22 residues long. In germline, CDR1 is LGHNA, CDR2 YNFKEQ. TCRdb reprocessed the 10x single-cell sequencing reads and keeps a single row for each CDR3 protein, giving no DNA. This listing includes some 880 distinct CDR3 sequences. The study's findings and limits: EBV-specific clones showed no enrichment in Alzheimer's patients and were not the top expanded clones.

As concerns this clonotype: What it recognizes is unknown.

This receptor was obtained from a human donor with Parkinson's disease. Input material: cerebrospinal fluid. V usage is TRBV4-2 and J usage is TRBJ2-2; TCRdb's D call, TRBD2, is unchecked because there is no DNA. The CDR3 spells CASSPRTGRPGLAGPMDGELFF.